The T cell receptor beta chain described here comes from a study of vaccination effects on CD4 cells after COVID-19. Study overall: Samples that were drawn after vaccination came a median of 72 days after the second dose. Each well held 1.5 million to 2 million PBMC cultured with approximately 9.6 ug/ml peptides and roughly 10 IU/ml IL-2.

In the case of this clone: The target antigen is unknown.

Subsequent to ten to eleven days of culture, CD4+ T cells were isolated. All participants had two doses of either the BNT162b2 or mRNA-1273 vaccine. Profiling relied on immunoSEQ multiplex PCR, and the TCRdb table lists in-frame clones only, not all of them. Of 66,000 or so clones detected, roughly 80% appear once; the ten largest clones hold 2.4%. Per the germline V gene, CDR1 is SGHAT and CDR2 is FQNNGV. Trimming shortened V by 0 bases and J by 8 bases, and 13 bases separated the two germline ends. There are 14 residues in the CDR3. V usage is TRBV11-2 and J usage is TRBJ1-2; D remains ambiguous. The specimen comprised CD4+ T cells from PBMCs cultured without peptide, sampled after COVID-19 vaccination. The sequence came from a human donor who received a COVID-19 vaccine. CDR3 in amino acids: CASSLDLSVGGYTF. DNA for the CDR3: TGTGCCAGCAGCTTAGATCTCAGCGTAGGCGGCTACACCTTC.